The present TCR beta chain was sequenced within a study of shared clonotypes between healthy human individuals. Study details: The study used three CD4 naive, three CD4 memory, two CD8 naive and one CD8 memory plate per donor.

This clone appeared a single time. Replicate PCRs from sorted subsets contained roughly 220 ng DNA, which is 29,000 or so T cell genomes. Some clones are missing from TCRdb's copy, which holds only in-frame ones; the method was immunoSEQ multiplex PCR. The repertoire has about 530,000 clones, 95% to 97% of them found once; the top ten carry about 0.064%. The CDR3 runs to 15 residues. The germline gives CDR1 SNHLY, CDR2 FYNNEI. V shed 5 bases and J shed 8 bases, with 21 bases lying between them. V gene TRBV2 combines with J gene TRBJ1-2; D is perhaps TRBD1 (5 bases). The clonotype originates from a woman in her 30s in good health. Sequencing used naive CD4+ T cells sorted from blood. Subset described: CD45RA+ positively selected. The CDR3 region has the DNA TGTGCCAGCAGTCCCCAGGGTGTCCGGGAAACCGGCTACACCTTC. Protein sequence: CASSPQGVRETGYTF.